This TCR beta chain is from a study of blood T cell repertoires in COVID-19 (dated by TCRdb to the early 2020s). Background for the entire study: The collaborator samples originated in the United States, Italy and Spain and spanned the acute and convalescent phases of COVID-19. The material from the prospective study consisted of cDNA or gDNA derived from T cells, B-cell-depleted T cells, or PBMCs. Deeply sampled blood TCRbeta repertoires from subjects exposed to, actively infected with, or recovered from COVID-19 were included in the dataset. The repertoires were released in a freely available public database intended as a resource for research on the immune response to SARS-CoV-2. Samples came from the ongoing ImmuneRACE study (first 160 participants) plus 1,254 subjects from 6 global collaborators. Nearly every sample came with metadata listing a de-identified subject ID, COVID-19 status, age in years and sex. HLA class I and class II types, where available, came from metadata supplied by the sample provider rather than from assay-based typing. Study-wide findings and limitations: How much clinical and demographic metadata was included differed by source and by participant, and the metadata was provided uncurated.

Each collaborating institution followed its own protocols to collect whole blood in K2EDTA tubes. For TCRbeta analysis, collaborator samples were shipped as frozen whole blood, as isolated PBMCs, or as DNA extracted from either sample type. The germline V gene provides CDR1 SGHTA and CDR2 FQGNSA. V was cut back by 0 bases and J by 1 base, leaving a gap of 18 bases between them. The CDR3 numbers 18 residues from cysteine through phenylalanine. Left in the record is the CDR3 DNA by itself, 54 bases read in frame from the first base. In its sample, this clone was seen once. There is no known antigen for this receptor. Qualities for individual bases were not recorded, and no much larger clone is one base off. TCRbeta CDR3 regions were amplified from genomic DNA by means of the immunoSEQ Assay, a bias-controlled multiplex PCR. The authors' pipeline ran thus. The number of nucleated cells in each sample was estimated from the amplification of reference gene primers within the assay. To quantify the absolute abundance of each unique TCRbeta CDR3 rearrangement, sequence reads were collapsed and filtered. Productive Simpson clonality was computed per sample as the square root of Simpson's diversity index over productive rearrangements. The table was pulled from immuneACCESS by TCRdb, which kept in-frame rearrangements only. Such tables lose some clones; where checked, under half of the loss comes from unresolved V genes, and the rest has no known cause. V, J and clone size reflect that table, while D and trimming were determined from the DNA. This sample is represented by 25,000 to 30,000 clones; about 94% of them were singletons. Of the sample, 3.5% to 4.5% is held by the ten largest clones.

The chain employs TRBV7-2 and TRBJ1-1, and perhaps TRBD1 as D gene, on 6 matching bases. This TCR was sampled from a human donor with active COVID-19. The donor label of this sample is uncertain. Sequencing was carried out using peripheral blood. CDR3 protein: CASSLAKDRTPANTEAFF. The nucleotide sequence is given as TGTGCCAGCAGCTTAGCAAAGGACAGAACCCCAGCGAACACTGAAGCTTTCTTT.